These 3 T cell receptor beta chains were all obtained from the same sample, sequenced in a study of blood T cell repertoires in COVID-19 (dated by TCRdb to 2019 to 2021). Preparation of the library involved the immunoSEQ multiplex PCR assay. Here the immuneACCESS table is served through TCRdb, limited to in-frame sequences with V and J called. Missing clones are a known gap in these copies; in checked studies unresolved V genes cover under half, and the rest lacks a known reason. The sample table holds around 300,000 clones, of which approximately 90% were seen once. Of the sample, 1.5% to 2% is held by the ten largest clones. The sequenced sample was peripheral blood. The receptors come from a young woman with COVID-19, enrolled during active disease.

This chain links TRBV29-1 with TRBJ1-2; 8 bases are a match to TRBD1. The CDR3 runs to 13 residues. Trimming at V came to 4 bases and at J to 8 bases, leaving 9 bases not matched to a gene. Germline V gives CDR1 SQVTM, CDR2 ANQGSEA. The CDR3 here is CSVGARGREGYTF. The DNA for the CDR3 is TGCAGCGTTGGCGCCAGGGGGCGCGAGGGCTACACCTTC.

The J gene is TRBJ1-1, the V gene TRBV6-5; D is undetermined. This CDR3 is 14 amino acids long. Germline lookup yields CDR1 MNHEY and CDR2 SVGAGI. V dropped 0 bases and J dropped 0 bases, with 5 bases sitting between them. CDR3 loop: CASSYSRVNTEAFF. As DNA, the CDR3 is TGTGCCAGCAGTTACTCGCGGGTGAACACTGAAGCTTTCTTT.

The count of this clone is one. Other DNA sequences of this sample code for an identical CDR3. The V gene is TRBV2, the J gene TRBJ1-1; 7 bases are shared with TRBD1. V was pared by 6 bases and J by 1 base, with 5 bases of the junction left unmatched. The CDR3 is 14 amino acids. The V gene's germline CDR1 is SNHLY and CDR2 FYNNEI. CDR3 in DNA: TGTGCCAGCAGAAGACAGGGCGGGAACACTGAAGCTTTCTTT. As protein: CASRRQGGNTEAFF.